This T cell receptor (beta chain) was identified during a study of CD8+CD57+ T cells in acquired aplastic anemia. Patients sequenced had flow cytometry evidence of CD8+CD57+ cell expansion. Genomic DNA was employed as the template in profiling TCR beta VDJ and CDR3. MiXCR, run by TCRdb on the reads, gives a single entry per CDR3 protein. The sample holds about 40,000 distinct CDR3 sequences, roughly 69% seen once. The source material was sorted CD4+, CD8+, or CD8+CD57+ T cells (not recorded which) from PBMCs. The sequence came from a human donor with aplastic anemia.

The CDR3 is CAWSEGAGLKDEQYF. CDR3 sequence (DNA): TGTGCCTGGAGTGAGGGGGCGGGGCTTAAGGACGAGCAGTACTTC. The chain is built from TRBV30 and TRBJ2-7; D perhaps matches TRBD1 (7 bases). This CDR3 has 15 residues. V lost 1 base, J lost 5 bases, and 18 bases lay in between. The V gene's germline CDR1 is GTSNPN and CDR2 SVGIG (reference sequence).